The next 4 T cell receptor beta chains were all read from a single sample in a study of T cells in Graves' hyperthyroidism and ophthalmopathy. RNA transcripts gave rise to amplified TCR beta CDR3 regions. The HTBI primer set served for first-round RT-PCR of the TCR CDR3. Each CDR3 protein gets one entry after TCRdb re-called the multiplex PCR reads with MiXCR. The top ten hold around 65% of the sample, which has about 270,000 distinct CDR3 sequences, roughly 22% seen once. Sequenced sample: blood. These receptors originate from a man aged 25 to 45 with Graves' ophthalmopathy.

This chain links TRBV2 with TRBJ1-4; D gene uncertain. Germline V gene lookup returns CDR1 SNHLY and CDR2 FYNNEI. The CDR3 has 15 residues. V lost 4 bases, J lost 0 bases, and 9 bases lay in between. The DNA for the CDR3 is TGTGCCAGCAGTGTACAGCCCCCAACTAATGAAAAACTGTTTTTT. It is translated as CASSVQPPTNEKLFF.

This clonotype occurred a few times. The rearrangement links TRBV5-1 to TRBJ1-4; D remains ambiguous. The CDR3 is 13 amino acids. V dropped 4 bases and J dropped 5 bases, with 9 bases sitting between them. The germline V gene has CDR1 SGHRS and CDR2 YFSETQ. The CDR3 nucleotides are TGCGCCAGCAGCAGGGCAAAGAATGAAAAACTGTTTTTT. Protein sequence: CASSRAKNEKLFF. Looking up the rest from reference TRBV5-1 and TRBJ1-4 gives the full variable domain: KAGVTQTPRYLIKTRGQQVTLSCSPISGHRSVSWYQQTPGQGLQFLFEYFSETQRNKGNFPGRFSGRQFSNSRSEMNVSTLELGDSALYLCASSRAKNEKLFFGSGTQLSVL.

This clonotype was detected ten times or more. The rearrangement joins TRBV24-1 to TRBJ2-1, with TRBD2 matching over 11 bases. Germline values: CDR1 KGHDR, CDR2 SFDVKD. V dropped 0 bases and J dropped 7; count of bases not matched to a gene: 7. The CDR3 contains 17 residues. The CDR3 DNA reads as TGTGCCACCAGTGATTTGAGGGAGGCTAGCGGGAGGAATGAGCAGTTCTTC. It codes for CATSDLREASGRNEQFF.

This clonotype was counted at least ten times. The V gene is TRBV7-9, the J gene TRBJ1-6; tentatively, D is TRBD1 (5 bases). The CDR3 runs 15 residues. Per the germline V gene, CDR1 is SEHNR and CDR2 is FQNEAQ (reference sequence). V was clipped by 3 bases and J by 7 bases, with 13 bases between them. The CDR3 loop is CASSLSSRGNSPLHF. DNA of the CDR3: TGTGCCAGCAGCTTGAGCTCGCGGGGGAATTCACCCCTCCACTTT.